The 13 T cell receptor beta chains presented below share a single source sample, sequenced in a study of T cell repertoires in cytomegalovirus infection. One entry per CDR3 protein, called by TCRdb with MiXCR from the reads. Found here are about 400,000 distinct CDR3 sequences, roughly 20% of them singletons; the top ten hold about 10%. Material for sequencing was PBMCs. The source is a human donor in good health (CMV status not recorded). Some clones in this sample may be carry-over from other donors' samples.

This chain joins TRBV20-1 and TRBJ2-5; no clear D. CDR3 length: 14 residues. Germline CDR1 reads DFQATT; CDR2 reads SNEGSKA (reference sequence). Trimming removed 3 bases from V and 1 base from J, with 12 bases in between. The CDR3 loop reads CSASEPRAQETQYF. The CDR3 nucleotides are TGCAGTGCTAGCGAACCTAGAGCCCAAGAGACCCAGTACTTC.

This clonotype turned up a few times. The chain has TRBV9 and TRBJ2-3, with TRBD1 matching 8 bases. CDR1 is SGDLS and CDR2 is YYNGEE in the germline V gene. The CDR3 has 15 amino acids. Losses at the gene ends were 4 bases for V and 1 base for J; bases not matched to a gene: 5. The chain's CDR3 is CASSLRGRRTDTQYF. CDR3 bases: TGTGCCAGCAGCCTCAGGGGGCGTCGCACAGATACGCAGTATTTT.

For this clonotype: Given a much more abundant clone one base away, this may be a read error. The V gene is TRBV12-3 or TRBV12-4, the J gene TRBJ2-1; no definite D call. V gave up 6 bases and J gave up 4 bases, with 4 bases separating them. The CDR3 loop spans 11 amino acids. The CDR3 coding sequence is TGTGCCAGCAGCAAATACAATGAGCAGTTCTTC. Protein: CASSKYNEQFF.

The DNA of the CDR3 is TGTGCCAGCAGCTTGTGGGCAACCCAGCAGTTCTTC. Translation: CASSLWATQQFF. The chain carries TRBV5-6 and TRBJ2-1; D remains unclear. The CDR3 has 12 residues. Germline loops: CDR1 SGHDT, CDR2 YYEEEE. The V end was cut by 1 base, the J end by 11 bases, with 10 bases between.

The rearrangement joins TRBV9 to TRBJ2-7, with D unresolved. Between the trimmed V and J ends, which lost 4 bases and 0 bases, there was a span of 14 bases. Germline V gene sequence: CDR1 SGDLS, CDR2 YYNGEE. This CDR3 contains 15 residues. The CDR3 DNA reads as TGTGCCAGCAGCCTAACCTGGGGTGACTCCTACGAGCAGTACTTC. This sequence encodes CASSLTWGDSYEQYF.

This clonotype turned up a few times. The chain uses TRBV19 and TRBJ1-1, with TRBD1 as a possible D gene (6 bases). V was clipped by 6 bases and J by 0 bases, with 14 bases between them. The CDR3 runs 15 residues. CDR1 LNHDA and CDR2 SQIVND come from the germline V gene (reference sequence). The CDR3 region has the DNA TGTGCCAGTAGGGATTTTCAGGGGATGAACACTGAAGCTTTCTTT. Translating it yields CASRDFQGMNTEAFF.

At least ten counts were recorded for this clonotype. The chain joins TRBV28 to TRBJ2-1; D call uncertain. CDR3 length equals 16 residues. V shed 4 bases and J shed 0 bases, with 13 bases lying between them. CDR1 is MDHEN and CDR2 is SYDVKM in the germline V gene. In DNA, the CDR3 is TGTGCCAGCAGTTCGAACAGTTATCGCTCCTACAATGAGCAGTTCTTC. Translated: CASSSNSYRSYNEQFF.

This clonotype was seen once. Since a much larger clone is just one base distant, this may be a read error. The CDR3 bases are TGTGCCAGCAGTTCGTGGGGGGCGAACACTGAAGCTTCCTTT. As protein: CASSSWGANTEASF. This chain joins TRBV7-6 and TRBJ1-1, with TRBD1 as a possible D gene (6 bases). This CDR3 is 14 amino acids long. In germline, CDR1 is SGHVS, CDR2 FNYEAQ.

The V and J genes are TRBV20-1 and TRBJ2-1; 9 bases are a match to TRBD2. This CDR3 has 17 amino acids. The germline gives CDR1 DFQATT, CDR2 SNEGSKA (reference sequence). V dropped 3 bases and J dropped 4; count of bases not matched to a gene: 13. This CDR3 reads CSASRTSVGSGYNEQFF. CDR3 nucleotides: TGCAGTGCTAGCAGGACTAGCGTTGGTTCTGGGTACAATGAGCAGTTCTTC.

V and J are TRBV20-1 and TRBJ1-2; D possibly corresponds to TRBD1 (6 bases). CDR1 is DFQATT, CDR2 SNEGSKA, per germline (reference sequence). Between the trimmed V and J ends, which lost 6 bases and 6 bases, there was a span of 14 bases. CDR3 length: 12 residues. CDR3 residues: CSALTGGDGYTF. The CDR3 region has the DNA TGCAGTGCATTGACAGGCGGCGATGGCTACACCTTC.

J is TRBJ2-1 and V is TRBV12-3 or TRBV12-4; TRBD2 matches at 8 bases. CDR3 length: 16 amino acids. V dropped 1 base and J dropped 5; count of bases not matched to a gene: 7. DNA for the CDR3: TGTGCCAGCAGTTTAGGTATAGGGACTAGGAACAATGAGCAGTTCTTC. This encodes CASSLGIGTRNNEQFF.

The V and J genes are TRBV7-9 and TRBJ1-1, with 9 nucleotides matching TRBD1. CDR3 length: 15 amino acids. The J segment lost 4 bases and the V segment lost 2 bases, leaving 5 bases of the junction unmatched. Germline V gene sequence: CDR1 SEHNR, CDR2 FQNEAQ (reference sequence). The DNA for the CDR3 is TGTGCCAGCAGCTTATGGGACAGGGTGGGCACTGAAGCTTTCTTT. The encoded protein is CASSLWDRVGTEAFF.

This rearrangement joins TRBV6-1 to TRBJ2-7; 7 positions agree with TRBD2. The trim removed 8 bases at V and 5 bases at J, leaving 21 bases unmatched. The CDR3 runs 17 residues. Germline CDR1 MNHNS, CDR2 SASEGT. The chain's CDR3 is CASSSSRASGLLDEQYF. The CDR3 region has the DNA TGTGCCAGCTCGTCTTCGAGGGCTAGCGGTCTCCTCGACGAGCAGTACTTC.